The present T cell receptor (beta chain) was sequenced within a study of identical twins. A word on this clonotype: The antigen remains unidentified.

Per the germline V gene, CDR1 is SGHRS and CDR2 is YFSETQ. V was pared by 3 bases and J by 6 bases, with 1 base of the junction left unmatched. The CDR3 length is 12 residues. Unique molecular identifiers were present on cDNA, and template switching added a universal primer site. From the 5' RACE reads, TCRdb called clonotypes with MiXCR, one entry per CDR3 protein. The table shows about 690,000 distinct CDR3 sequences, with about 20% occurring only once. Overall study findings and caveats: The abundant beta clonotypes from cord blood had fewer insertions, and memory repertoires had none of this.

The sample was also reused in another study, on T cells expressing NK-cell markers. That study reports: Sorted CD3+CD56-NKG2C+, CD3+CD56+NKG2C- and CD3+CD56+NKG2C+ T cells were the source of the TCR beta repertoires.

This receptor was obtained from a woman aged 18-29 years in good health. Sequencing was done on a sample of PBMCs. This chain links TRBV5-1 with TRBJ2-7; 9 bases fit TRBD1. For the CDR3, the DNA is TGCGCCAGCAGCTGGACAGGGGCCGAGCAGTACTTC. This codes for CASSWTGAEQYF.